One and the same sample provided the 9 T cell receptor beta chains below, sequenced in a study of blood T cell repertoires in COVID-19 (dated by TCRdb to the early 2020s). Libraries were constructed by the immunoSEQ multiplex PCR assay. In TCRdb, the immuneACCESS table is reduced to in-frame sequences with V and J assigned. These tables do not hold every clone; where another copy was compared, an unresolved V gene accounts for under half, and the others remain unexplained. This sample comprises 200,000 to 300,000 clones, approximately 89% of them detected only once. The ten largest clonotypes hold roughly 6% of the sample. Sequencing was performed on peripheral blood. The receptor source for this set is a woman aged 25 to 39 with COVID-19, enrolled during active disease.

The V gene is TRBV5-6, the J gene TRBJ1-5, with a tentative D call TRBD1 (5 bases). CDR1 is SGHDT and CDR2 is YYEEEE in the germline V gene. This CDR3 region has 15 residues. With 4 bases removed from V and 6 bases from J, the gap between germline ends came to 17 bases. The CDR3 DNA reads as TGTGCCAGCAGCGTGGGGAGGGGAGTTACTCAGCCCCAGCATTTT. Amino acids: CASSVGRGVTQPQHF.

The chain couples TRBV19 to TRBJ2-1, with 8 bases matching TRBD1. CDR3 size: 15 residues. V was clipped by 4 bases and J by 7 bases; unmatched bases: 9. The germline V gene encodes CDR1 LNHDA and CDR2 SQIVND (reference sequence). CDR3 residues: CASSRGTGLRNEQFF. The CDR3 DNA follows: TGTGCCAGTAGTAGGGGGACAGGCCTTCGAAATGAGCAGTTCTTC.

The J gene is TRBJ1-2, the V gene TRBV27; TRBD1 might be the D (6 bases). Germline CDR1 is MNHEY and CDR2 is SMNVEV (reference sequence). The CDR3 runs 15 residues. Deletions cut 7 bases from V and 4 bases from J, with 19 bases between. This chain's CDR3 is CASTTAPTGSYGYTF. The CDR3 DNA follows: TGTGCCAGCACCACGGCCCCCACAGGGTCCTATGGCTACACCTTC.

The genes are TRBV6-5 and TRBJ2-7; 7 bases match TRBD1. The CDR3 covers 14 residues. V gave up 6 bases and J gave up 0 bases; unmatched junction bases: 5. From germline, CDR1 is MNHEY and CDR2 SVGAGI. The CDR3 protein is CASSRDSGSYEQYV. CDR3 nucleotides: TGTGCCAGCAGCAGGGACAGCGGCTCCTACGAGCAGTACGTC.

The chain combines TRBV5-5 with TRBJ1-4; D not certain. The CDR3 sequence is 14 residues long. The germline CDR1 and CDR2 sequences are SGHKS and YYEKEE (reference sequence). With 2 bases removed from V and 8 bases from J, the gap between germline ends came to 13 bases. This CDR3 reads CASSFSLGEEKLFF. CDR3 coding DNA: TGTGCCAGCAGCTTCTCCCTCGGAGAGGAAAAACTGTTTTTT.

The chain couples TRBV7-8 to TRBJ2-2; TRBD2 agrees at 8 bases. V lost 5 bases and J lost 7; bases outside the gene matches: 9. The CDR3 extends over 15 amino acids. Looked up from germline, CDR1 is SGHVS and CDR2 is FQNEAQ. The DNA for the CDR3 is TGTGCCAGCAGCCGAGTAGCGGGGTGGAACGGGGAGCTGTTTTTT. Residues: CASSRVAGWNGELFF.

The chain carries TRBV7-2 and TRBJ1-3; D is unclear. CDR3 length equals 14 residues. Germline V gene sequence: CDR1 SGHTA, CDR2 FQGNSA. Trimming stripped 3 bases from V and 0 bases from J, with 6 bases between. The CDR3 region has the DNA TGTGCCAGCAGCTTTCCGTACTCTGGAAACACCATATATTTT. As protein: CASSFPYSGNTIYF.

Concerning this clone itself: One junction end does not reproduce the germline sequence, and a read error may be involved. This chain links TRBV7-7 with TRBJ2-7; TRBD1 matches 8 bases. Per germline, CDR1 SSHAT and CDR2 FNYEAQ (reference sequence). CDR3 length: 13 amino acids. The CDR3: CASSSRTGFEQYF. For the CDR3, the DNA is TGTGCTAGCAGCAGCAGGACAGGGTTTGAGCAGTACTTC.

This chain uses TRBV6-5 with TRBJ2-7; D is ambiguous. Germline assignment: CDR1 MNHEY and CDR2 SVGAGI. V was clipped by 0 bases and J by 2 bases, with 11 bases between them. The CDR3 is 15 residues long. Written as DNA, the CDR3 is TGTGCCAGCAGTTACTCCGTGGGCTCGACCTACGAGCAGTACTTC. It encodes CASSYSVGSTYEQYF.